These T cell receptor beta chains were read from a single sample in a study of cytomegalovirus exposure and HLA in healthy donors. The protocol was immunoSEQ multiplex PCR, while the TCRdb copy is restricted to in-frame clones and leaves out a portion. The sample has more than 250,000 clones; roughly 87% are singletons. The sequenced material came from PBMCs. These TCRs come from a woman in her twenties or thirties in good health and CMV-seropositive. The CDR3 runs from the conserved cysteine through the conserved F or W.

CDR3: CASSLFGGSYNEQFF
V: TRBV7-6

CDR3: CASSLPGGREDTQYF
V: TRBV27

CDR3: CASIPGPNYGYTF
V: TRBV6-5

CDR3: CASSDLGQGGTGELFF
V: TRBV6-1

CDR3: CASSLFSGADTGELFF
V: TRBV5-8

CDR3: CSVGLGGLTDTQYF
V: TRBV29-1

CDR3: CASSPGQGGLNEKLFF
V: TRBV4-3

CDR3: CASSPRTGPYEQYF
V: TRBV7-2

CDR3: CASRLTGELFF
V: TRBV6-6

CDR3: CASSQVMGTQETQYF
V: TRBV4-3

CDR3: CAWSRTGSTEAFF
V: TRBV30

CDR3: CASSQVDGSYEQYF
V: TRBV4-3

CDR3: CASSRPNTPGYTF
V: TRBV6-1

CDR3: CASSIGQGLRNEKLFF
V: TRBV19

CDR3: CASSLTTYNEQFF
V: TRBV27

CDR3: CATSIGGGVGLYGYTF
V: TRBV15

CDR3: CSVGRAQSYNEQFF
V: TRBV29-1

CDR3: CASSFNRGGPYEQYF
V: TRBV27

CDR3: CASSPKIPGHQVYF
V: TRBV4-3

CDR3: CASSLGTEYEQYF
V: TRBV13

CDR3: CASSQIEGESGYTF
V: TRBV4-1

CDR3: CASSAHQLEKLFF
V: TRBV7-9

CDR3: CSVPLGNTIYF
V: TRBV29-1

CDR3: CASRASGSSYEQYF
V: TRBV23-1

CDR3: CASSELTFGGGHGYTF
V: TRBV6-1

CDR3: CASSIYPGQRSEAFF
V: TRBV19

CDR3: CAWRPTGMSTEAFF
V: TRBV30

CDR3: CASSWTANYGYTF
V: TRBV27

CDR3: CASSYSILSTEAFF
V: TRBV7-2

CDR3: CASRFAGTAPSEAFF
V: TRBV27

CDR3: CASSLHDRQGSGSPLHF
V: TRBV7-9

CDR3: CASSIGNRAFGTQYF
V: TRBV19

CDR3: CAWSVTGYSYNEQFF
V: TRBV30

CDR3: CATRGRAYEQYF
V: TRBV10-2

CDR3: CASSPVAGRGSYEQYF
V: TRBV5-4

CDR3: CASSFSGANVLTF
V: TRBV27

CDR3: CASGDRVSYEQYF
V: TRBV7-9

CDR3: CSVVTGEGQTIAEAFF
V: TRBV29-1

CDR3: CASSPSVERFGEQFF
V: TRBV4-3

CDR3: CASSLVVSTSTDTQYF
V: TRBV5-1

CDR3: CASSVGASGTDTQYF
V: TRBV9

CDR3: CASTRGLLGKETQYF
V: TRBV28

CDR3: CASSFTSGSSYEQYF
V: TRBV5-1

CDR3: CASSLFRGPPQYF
V: TRBV27

CDR3: CASSLVVGQAVVNTEAFF
V: TRBV11-2

CDR3: CASSGVRTGGGYGYTF
V: TRBV6-1

CDR3: CASSWGARGGNGYTF
V: TRBV28

CDR3: CATRTGEDSPLHF
V: TRBV2

CDR3: CAWYPGGASYNEQFF
V: TRBV30

CDR3: CASSLGMASSGNTIYF
V: TRBV5-6

CDR3: CASSYSTGYEQFF
V: TRBV6-5

CDR3: CASSPVTRDEKLFF
V: TRBV4-3

CDR3: CASSRGTSGMDEQYF
V: TRBV14